This TCR beta chain was captured by sequencing in a study of blood T cell repertoires in COVID-19. Study information: Samples representing acute and convalescent COVID-19 were sourced from the United States, Italy and Spain. Sources were T cells, B-cell-depleted T cells, or PBMCs; the material itself was cDNA or gDNA.

CDR3 length: 16 residues. V was pared by 3 bases and J by 2 bases, with 7 bases of the junction left unmatched. Germline-derived CDR1 and CDR2 are KGHSH and LQKENI. Per the study methods: Researchers report that nucleated cell counts were estimated from reference gene primer amplification. Only in-frame clones appear in the TCRdb table, and some are missing; sequencing was by immunoSEQ multiplex PCR. The DNA was the basis for D and trimming; V, J and clone size are from that table. The data show tens of thousands of clones, with 70% to 90% seen just once and 3.9% held by the top ten. The specimen sequenced was peripheral blood. This receptor was obtained from a human donor in a cohort sampled during active COVID-19. The rearrangement joins TRBV18 to TRBJ1-5; TRBD1 matches at 7 bases. CDR3 nucleotides: TGTGCCAGCTCACCGTCAGGGGGAGTCGGCAATCAGCCCCAGCATTTT. Encoded protein: CASSPSGGVGNQPQHF.